The 21 T cell receptor beta chains reported below all come from one sample, sequenced in a study of OX40 agonist ivuxolimab in advanced cancers. Clones were read by immunoSEQ multiplex PCR, and TCRdb kept only the in-frame ones, dropping some. The sample includes tens of thousands of clones, around 87% of them seen just once. Sequencing was performed on CD4+ or CD8+ T cells sorted from blood, taken in a trial of the OX40 agonist ivuxolimab. The receptors stem from an adult with an advanced solid tumor such as melanoma, head and neck, liver or kidney cancer.

The rearrangement uses TRBV5-1 and TRBJ2-7; possibly TRBD1 for D (6 bases). Germline CDR1 and CDR2: SGHRS and YFSETQ. V lost 0 bases and J 6 bases, leaving 16 bases between the germline ends. The CDR3 consists of 15 residues. The CDR3: CASSLAGEPLGEQYF. The CDR3 DNA reads as TGCGCCAGCAGCTTGGCAGGGGAACCTTTAGGCGAGCAGTACTTC.

The chain employs TRBV29-1 and TRBJ1-5, with 7 bases matching TRBD1. Germline V gene sequence: CDR1 SQVTM, CDR2 ANQGSEA. With V trimmed by 7 bases and J by 2 bases, 8 bases remained unmatched. The CDR3 consists of 14 residues. The CDR3 DNA follows: TGCAGCGCTTCGACAGGGTCTCGCAATCAGCCCCAGCATTTT. It encodes CSASTGSRNQPQHF.

The chain recombines TRBV5-1 with TRBJ1-1, with TRBD1 matching over 10 bases. CDR1 is SGHRS and CDR2 is YFSETQ in the germline V gene. Losses at the gene ends were 7 bases for V and 6 bases for J; bases not matched to a gene: 3. This CDR3 has 12 residues. The CDR3 is CASRGQGAEAFF. CDR3 coding DNA: TGCGCCAGCCGTGGACAGGGGGCTGAAGCTTTCTTT.

The chain links TRBV28 to TRBJ1-3; a possible D gene is TRBD1 (5 bases). The CDR3 sequence is 17 residues long. Trimming stripped 4 bases from V and 3 bases from J, with 19 bases between. CDR1 and CDR2 (germline): MDHEN, SYDVKM. CDR3 nucleotides: TGTGCCAGCAGTTACCCTCCCGGGACGTATTTTGGAAACACCATATATTTT. Its translation: CASSYPPGTYFGNTIYF.

In its sample, this clone was seen once. The chain is built from TRBV28 and TRBJ1-5, with 7 positions matching TRBD1. This CDR3 spans 15 amino acids. With 6 bases clipped from V and 6 bases from J, the junction kept 11 bases outside the gene matches. Germline CDR1 reads MDHEN; CDR2 reads SYDVKM. The chain's CDR3 is CASSPSTGRSQPQHF. The CDR3 region has the DNA TGTGCCAGCAGCCCTTCGACAGGGCGGAGTCAGCCCCAGCATTTT.

The V and J genes are TRBV2 and TRBJ2-4; tentative D call: TRBD2 (5 bases). The CDR3 has 17 amino acids. With 0 bases removed from V and 9 bases from J, the gap between germline ends came to 21 bases. Germline CDR1 reads SNHLY; CDR2 reads FYNNEI. For the CDR3, the DNA is TGTGCCAGCAGTGAAGCGCGCAATATAGGGTCGGGAAGCATTCAGTACTTC. This sequence encodes CASSEARNIGSGSIQYF. Looking up the rest from reference TRBV2 and TRBJ2-4 gives the full variable domain: EPEVTQTPSHQVTQMGQEVILRCVPISNHLYFYWYRQILGQKVEFLVSFYNNEISEKSEIFDDQFSVERPDGSNFTLKIRSTKLEDSAMYFCASSEARNIGSGSIQYFGAGTRLSVL.

The V and J genes are TRBV6-1 and TRBJ1-2; D gene uncertain. This CDR3 is 15 amino acids long. V was pared by 1 base and J by 4 bases, with 13 bases between. Germline values: CDR1 MNHNS, CDR2 SASEGT. The CDR3, as DNA: TGTGCCAGCAGTGAAGGGTCAGCAGTTCTCTATGGCTACACCTTC. It specifies CASSEGSAVLYGYTF.

This clone was detected only once. The chain joins TRBV14 to TRBJ2-1, with D possibly being TRBD1 or TRBD2 (6 bases each). Per germline, CDR1 SGHDN and CDR2 FVKESK. The CDR3 runs 15 residues. With 0 bases removed from V and 4 bases from J, the gap between germline ends came to 10 bases. Here the CDR3 DNA reads TGTGCCAGCAGCCAAGAACGGGGGCTATACAATGAGCAGTTCTTC. This encodes CASSQERGLYNEQFF.

V is TRBV6-1 and J is TRBJ2-7, with TRBD1 matching 9 bases. CDR1 MNHNS and CDR2 SASEGT come from the germline V gene. Losses at the gene ends were 5 bases for V and 3 bases for J; bases not matched to a gene: 8. The CDR3 extends over 15 amino acids. The DNA of the CDR3 is TGTGCCAGCAGTTTCCCCGGGACAGGGCACTACGAGCAGTACTTC. It translates to CASSFPGTGHYEQYF.

To note about this clone: The germline gene is not matched at one end of the junction; a read error may be the cause. In the same sample, other DNA sequences code for this CDR3. The J gene is TRBJ2-5, the V gene TRBV12-5, with TRBD1 matching over 8 bases. This CDR3 has 13 amino acids. Germline V CDR1 and CDR2: LGHNT, FRNRAP. The CDR3 DNA is TGTGCTAGTGGGACAGGGGTACAAGAGACCCAATACTTC. It yields the protein CASGTGVQETQYF. The variable domain in full, completed from reference TRBV12-5 and TRBJ2-5, reads DARVTQTPRHKVTEMGQEVTMRCQPILGHNTVFWYRQTMMQGLELLAYFRNRAPLDDSGMPKDRFSAEMPDATLATLKIQPSEPRDSAVYFCASGTGVQETQYFGPGTRLLVL.

The chain recombines TRBV13 with TRBJ2-3; 11 bases match TRBD2. This CDR3 contains 16 residues. With 5 bases clipped from V and 1 base from J, the junction kept 5 bases outside the gene matches. Germline values: CDR1 PRHDT, CDR2 FYEKMQ (reference sequence). CDR3 region: CASSQRTSGRTDTQYF. The DNA of the CDR3 is TGTGCCAGCAGCCAACGGACTAGCGGGCGCACAGATACGCAGTATTTT.

The sample holds one count of this clone. The rearrangement joins TRBV19 to TRBJ1-5; unclear D gene. The germline V and J ends were trimmed by 3 bases and 3 bases, with 3 bases remaining between them. In germline, CDR1 is LNHDA, CDR2 SQIVND (reference sequence). The CDR3 has 12 residues. The CDR3 here is CASSILNQPQHF. The CDR3 DNA follows: TGTGCCAGTAGTATCCTCAATCAGCCCCAGCATTTT.

The gene calls are TRBV5-1 and TRBJ2-7; 7 nucleotides align to TRBD2. Germline trimming cut 0 bases from V and 2 bases from J; bases unmatched to any gene: 5. Per the germline V gene, CDR1 is SGHRS and CDR2 is YFSETQ. The CDR3 extends over 15 amino acids. DNA of the CDR3: TGCGCCAGCAGCTTGGGTACGGGAGGCGCCTACGAGCAGTACTTC. This codes for CASSLGTGGAYEQYF.

The genes are TRBV6-5 and TRBJ2-7, with D perhaps matching TRBD1 (5 bases). This CDR3 has 14 amino acids. Between the trimmed V and J ends, which lost 3 bases and 3 bases, there was a span of 12 bases. The germline gives CDR1 MNHEY, CDR2 SVGAGI. CDR3: CASSYLRQGYEQYF. The CDR3 DNA is TGTGCCAGCAGTTATCTGCGGCAGGGCTACGAGCAGTACTTC.

This sequence joins TRBV5-6 and TRBJ2-4; D might be TRBD2 (5 bases). V shed 3 bases and J shed 1 base, with 14 bases lying between them. Per the germline V gene, CDR1 is SGHDT and CDR2 is YYEEEE. This CDR3 contains 16 residues. The CDR3 loop reads CASSSEGASAKNIQYF. CDR3 nucleotide sequence: TGTGCCAGCAGCTCCGAGGGCGCGAGCGCCAAAAACATTCAGTACTTC.

The rearrangement uses TRBV5-4 and TRBJ2-7; TRBD2 matches 11 bases. Trimming took 5 bases from V and 5 from J; bases not matched to a gene: 9. The CDR3 contains 15 residues. The germline CDR1 and CDR2 sequences are SGHNT and YYREEE (reference sequence). This chain's CDR3 is CASRGTTSGMDEQYF. In DNA form, the CDR3 reads TGTGCCAGCAGAGGCACGACTAGCGGGATGGACGAGCAGTACTTC.

The chain links TRBV6-1 to TRBJ1-3, with D possibly TRBD1 on 5 matching bases. The germline V gene encodes CDR1 MNHNS and CDR2 SASEGT. This CDR3 spans 14 amino acids. Trimming pared 7 bases from V and 0 bases from J, leaving 10 bases between. In DNA form, the CDR3 reads TGTGCCAGCATACAAACAGGCTCTGGAAACACCATATATTTT. Translating gives CASIQTGSGNTIYF.

In its sample, this clone was seen once. At one boundary the junction diverges from the germline segment, which might be a read error. The same CDR3 also results from other DNA sequences found in this sample. CDR3 loop: CASSALSSGANYGYTF. The CDR3 DNA follows: TGTGCCAGTAGCGCTTTATCATCGGGGGCGAACTATGGCTACACCTTC. The chain joins TRBV9 to TRBJ1-2; D is possibly TRBD1 (6 bases). The CDR3 is 16 residues long. Germline assignment: CDR1 SGDLS and CDR2 YYNGEE. Full variable domain (missing parts from reference TRBV9 and TRBJ1-2): DSGVTQTPKHLITATGQRVTLRCSPRSGDLSVYWYQQSLDQGLQFLIQYYNGEERAKGNILERFSAQQFPDLHSELNLSSLELGDSALYFCASSALSSGANYGYTFGSGTRLTVV.

This CDR3 is CASSLTGGMSTDTQYF. In DNA form, the CDR3 reads TGTGCCAGCAGTTTGACAGGGGGCATGAGCACAGATACGCAGTATTTT. The chain combines TRBV6-6 with TRBJ2-3; 10 bases line up with TRBD1. This CDR3 contains 16 residues. Trimming took 4 bases from V and 0 from J; bases not matched to a gene: 4. CDR1 MNHNY and CDR2 SVGAGI come from the germline V gene (reference sequence).

V usage is TRBV10-3 and J usage is TRBJ2-7; the match to TRBD2 covers 12 bases. V was pared by 10 bases and J by 7 bases, with 8 bases of the junction left unmatched. CDR3 length: 13 amino acids. The V gene's germline CDR1 is ENHRY and CDR2 SYGVKD. The CDR3 protein is CASQLAGGGEQYF. DNA for the CDR3: TGTGCCAGCCAACTAGCGGGAGGAGGTGAGCAGTACTTC.

The chain carries TRBV28 and TRBJ1-1; D remains ambiguous. CDR3 size: 15 residues. The germline V gene encodes CDR1 MDHEN and CDR2 SYDVKM. Trimming took off 6 bases at V and 0 bases at J, with 14 bases between the two ends. CDR3 nucleotides: TGTGCCAGCAGCCCCGGCCCGCCCTTGAACACTGAAGCTTTCTTT. This translates into CASSPGPPLNTEAFF.